The clone carrying this TCR beta chain was observed a handful of times. Cohort placement rested on clinical history that participants reported themselves. The data belong to a study of blood T cell repertoires in COVID-19. Study in general: Some COVID-19 samples were acute and others convalescent; all came from the United States, Italy and Spain. In each case, the material was cDNA or gDNA derived from T cells, B-cell-depleted T cells, or PBMCs.

The V segment lost 5 bases and the J segment 3 bases; nucleotides outside the gene matches: 6. Germline CDR1 is LNHDA and CDR2 is SQIVND (reference sequence). The CDR3 loop spans 15 amino acids. Authors' analysis steps: The authors estimated nucleated cell counts from reference gene primer amplification. Measured with immunoSEQ multiplex PCR; TCRdb has only the in-frame clones, and not every one. V, J and clone size are those of that table, while D and trimming were read from the DNA. Here the sample spans 200,000 to 300,000 clones, roughly 88% being singletons. Sequencing was done on a sample of PBMCs or T cells enriched from blood (not recorded which). This TCR derives from a woman aged 40 to 55 with acute COVID-19. The rearrangement joins TRBV19 to TRBJ1-1; 10 bases match TRBD1. The CDR3 spells CASSALGQGYTEAFF. The CDR3 nucleotides read TGTGCCAGTAGTGCCCTGGGACAGGGGTACACTGAAGCTTTCTTT. The variable domain in full, completed from reference TRBV19 and TRBJ1-1, reads DGGITQSPKYLFRKEGQNVTLSCEQNLNHDAMYWYRQDPGQGLRLIYYSQIVNDFQKGDIAEGYSVSREKKESFPLTVTSAQKNPTAFYLCASSALGQGYTEAFFGQGTRLTVV.